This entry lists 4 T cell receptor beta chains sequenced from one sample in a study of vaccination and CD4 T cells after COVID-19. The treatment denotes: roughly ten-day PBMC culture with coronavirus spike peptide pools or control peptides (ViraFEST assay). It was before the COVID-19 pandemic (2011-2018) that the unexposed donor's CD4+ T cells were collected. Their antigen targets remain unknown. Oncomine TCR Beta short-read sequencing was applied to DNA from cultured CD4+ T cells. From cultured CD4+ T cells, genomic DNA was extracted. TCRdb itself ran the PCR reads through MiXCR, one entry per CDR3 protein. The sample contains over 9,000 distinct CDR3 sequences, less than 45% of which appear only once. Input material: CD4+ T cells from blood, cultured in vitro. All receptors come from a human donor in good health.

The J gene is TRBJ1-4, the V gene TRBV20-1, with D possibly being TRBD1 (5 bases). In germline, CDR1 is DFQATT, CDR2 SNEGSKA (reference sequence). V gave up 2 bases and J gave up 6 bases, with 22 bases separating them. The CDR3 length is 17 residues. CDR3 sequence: CSARKIPSRGDHEKLFF. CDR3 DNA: TGCAGTGCTAGAAAGATCCCTTCGAGGGGCGATCATGAAAAACTGTTTTTT.

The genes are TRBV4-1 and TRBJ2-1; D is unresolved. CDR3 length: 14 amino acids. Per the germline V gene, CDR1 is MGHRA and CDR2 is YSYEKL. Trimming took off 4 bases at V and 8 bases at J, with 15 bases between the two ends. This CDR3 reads CASSPMISVDEQFF. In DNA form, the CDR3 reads TGCGCCAGCAGCCCAATGATAAGCGTGGATGAGCAGTTCTTC.

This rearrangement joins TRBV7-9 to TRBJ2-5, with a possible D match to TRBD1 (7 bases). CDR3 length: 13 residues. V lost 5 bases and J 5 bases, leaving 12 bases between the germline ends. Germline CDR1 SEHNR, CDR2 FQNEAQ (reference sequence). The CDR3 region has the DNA TGTGCCAGCAGCCCCCCAGGGGGGGAGACCCAGTACTTC. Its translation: CASSPPGGETQYF. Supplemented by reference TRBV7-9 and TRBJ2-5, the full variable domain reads DTGVSQNPRHKITKRGQNVTFRCDPISEHNRLYWYRQTLGQGPEFLTYFQNEAQLEKSRLLSDRFSAERPKGSFSTLEIQRTEQGDSAMYLCASSPPGGETQYFGPGTRLLVL.

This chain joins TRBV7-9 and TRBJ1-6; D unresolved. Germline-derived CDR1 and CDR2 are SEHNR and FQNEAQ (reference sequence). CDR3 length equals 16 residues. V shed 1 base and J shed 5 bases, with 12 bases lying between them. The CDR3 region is CASSLGTGPHNSPLHF. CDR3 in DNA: TGTGCCAGCAGCTTAGGAACCGGGCCTCATAATTCACCCCTCCACTTT.